A single sample gave rise to the 7 T cell receptor beta chains below, sequenced in a study of blood T cell repertoires in COVID-19. Assay: immunoSEQ multiplex PCR; the TCRdb copy retains only in-frame clones and omits some. The table lists 240,000 or so clones, roughly 80% of them singletons. Sequencing input: peripheral blood. Receptors were obtained from a woman in her sixties or seventies with active or convalescent COVID-19.

The V gene is TRBV6-5, the J gene TRBJ2-7; 10 bases agree with TRBD1. J was trimmed by 6 bases and V by 0 bases; bases with no gene match: 8. The CDR3 extends over 16 amino acids. Germline loops: CDR1 MNHEY, CDR2 SVGAGI. CDR3 in amino acids: CASSYSNRDRGREQYF. The CDR3, as DNA: TGTGCCAGCAGTTACTCTAACCGGGACAGGGGTCGCGAGCAGTACTTC.

The V gene is TRBV11-2, the J gene TRBJ2-7; 7 bases align to TRBD2. CDR1 is SGHAT and CDR2 is FQNNGV in the germline V gene. With V trimmed by 5 bases and J by 1 base, 8 bases remained unmatched. CDR3 length equals 15 residues. CDR3 bases: TGTGCCAGCAGCGACGAACTAGCGAGGTCCTACGAGCAGTACTTC. Amino acids: CASSDELARSYEQYF.

The genes are TRBV10-1 and TRBJ2-1; D gene unclear. From germline, CDR1 is WNHNN and CDR2 SYGVQD (reference sequence). The V gene lost 4 bases and the J gene lost 4 bases, with 8 bases spanning the gap. This CDR3 is built from 13 residues. CDR3 sequence: CASSAGSYNEQFF. For the CDR3, the DNA is TGCGCCAGCAGTGCTGGCAGTTACAATGAGCAGTTCTTC.

The chain links TRBV7-2 to TRBJ2-7; a weak D match, TRBD2 (5 bases). Trimming took 4 bases from V and 3 from J, leaving 16 bases between them. CDR1 is SGHTA, CDR2 FQGNSA, per germline. The CDR3 is 15 residues long. This CDR3 reads CASSSRVDYFYEQYF. Written as DNA, the CDR3 is TGTGCCAGCAGCTCTAGGGTAGACTATTTCTACGAGCAGTACTTC. The full variable domain, its missing parts supplied by reference TRBV7-2 and TRBJ2-7, is GAGVSQSPSNKVTEKGKDVELRCDPISGHTALYWYRQSLGQGLEFLIYFQGNSAPDKSGLPSDRFSAERTGGSVSTLTIQRTQQEDSAVYLCASSSRVDYFYEQYFGPGTRLTVT.

This clone was detected a few times. CDR3 amino acids: CATSRDSAGAPLNEQFF. Written as DNA, the CDR3 is TGTGCCACCAGCAGAGATTCGGCAGGGGCCCCTTTAAATGAGCAGTTCTTC. The chain combines TRBV15 with TRBJ2-1, with D possibly TRBD1 on 6 matching bases. In germline, CDR1 is LNHNV, CDR2 YYDKDF (reference sequence). V was shortened by 0 bases and J by 7 bases, with 19 bases between the two germline ends. This CDR3 region has 17 residues.

This clone was found once. The CDR3 DNA reads as TGTGCCAGCAGTCCCGTGGGCACCTATGGCTACACCTTC. It codes for CASSPVGTYGYTF. V is TRBV6-5 and J is TRBJ1-2; no clear D gene. Looked up from germline, CDR1 is MNHEY and CDR2 is SVGAGI. V lost 5 bases and J 4 bases, leaving 11 bases between the germline ends. The CDR3 consists of 13 residues.

J is TRBJ1-1 and V is TRBV2, with D perhaps matching TRBD1 (6 bases). Germline CDR1 SNHLY, CDR2 FYNNEI. CDR3 length: 15 residues. V lost 6 bases and J 1 base, leaving 15 bases between the germline ends. The CDR3, as DNA: TGTGCCAGCAGCCCGACCCTGGACAGGAACACTGAAGCTTTCTTT. The encoded protein is CASSPTLDRNTEAFF.